Described below is a single T cell receptor beta chain sequence and its context. The data derive from a study of shared clonotypes between healthy human individuals. Clones were read by immunoSEQ multiplex PCR, and TCRdb kept only the in-frame ones, dropping some. The sample yields around 1,900,000 clones, around 93% seen once. Terminally differentiated effector memory CD45RA+ cells were excluded from the naive CD8 cells, which were CD45RO-negative and positively selected for CCR7. Trimming cost V 4 bases and J 4 bases, with 18 bases left between them. Germline lookup yields CDR1 SGHTS and CDR2 YDEGEE. The CDR3 spans 15 residues.

This clonotype was obtained from a man between 18 and 29 years old in good health. Some clones in this sample may be carry-over from other donors' samples. Sequencing was performed on naive CD8+ T cells from PBMCs. This sequence joins TRBV5-8 and TRBJ2-7; either TRBD1 or TRBD2 may fit D (5 bases each). The CDR3 sequence is CASSPDGAGTYEQYF. The CDR3 region has the DNA TGTGCCAGCAGCCCGGATGGGGCAGGGACGTACGAGCAGTACTTC. The full variable domain, with the rest looked up from reference TRBV5-8 and TRBJ2-7, is EAGVTQSPTHLIKTRGQQATLRCSPISGHTSVYWYQQALGLGLQFLLWYDEGEERNRGNFPPRFSGRQFPNYSSELNVNALELEDSALYLCASSPDGAGTYEQYFGPGTRLTVT.